The rows below give T cell receptor beta chains drawn from one sample of a study of OX40 agonist ivuxolimab in advanced cancers. TCRdb's copy holds only in-frame clones and misses some; the assay was immunoSEQ multiplex PCR. The table lists some 74,000 clones, approximately 87% of them singletons, with roughly 0.98% in the top ten. This sample comprised CD4+ or CD8+ T cells sorted from blood, obtained in a trial of the OX40 agonist ivuxolimab. The receptors here all came from an adult with an advanced solid tumor such as melanoma, head and neck, liver or kidney cancer. The CDR3 runs from the conserved cysteine through the conserved F or W. A D gene is named only where the DNA matches it firmly. Clone size is shown for a subset of rows, as once, few, many or a class of expanded clone.

j_call d_call clone_size v_call cdr3_nt cdr3_aa
TRBJ1-3 NA NA TRBV18 TGTGCCAGCTCTCCACAGGGTGCTGGAAACACCATATATTTT CASSPQGAGNTIYF
TRBJ1-2 NA once TRBV28 TGTGCCGGCTTCGGAGCCCCGACTGGCTACACCTTC CAGFGAPTGYTF
TRBJ1-2 NA NA TRBV6-5 TGTGCCAGCATGTCACTAACAGCCTATGGCTACACCTTC CASMSLTAYGYTF
TRBJ2-5 TRBD1 NA TRBV5-4 TGTGCCAGCAGCGTGGACAGGGCCCAAGAGACCCAGTACTTC CASSVDRAQETQYF
TRBJ2-5 NA NA TRBV5-1 TGCGCCAGCAGCTTGGCAGGACCCCAAGAGACCCAGTACTTC CASSLAGPQETQYF
TRBJ1-4 TRBD1 NA TRBV23-1 TGCGCCAGCACATCGGTTGACAGGGTGAGTGAAAAACTGTTTTTT CASTSVDRVSEKLFF
TRBJ1-1 NA once TRBV27 TGTGCCAGCAGTTTGAGGGAGAACACTGAAGCTTTCTTT CASSLRENTEAFF
TRBJ2-7 NA NA TRBV7-2 TGTGCCAGCAGCTTAGGATCGGCAGCGAATTACGAGCAGTACTTC CASSLGSAANYEQYF
TRBJ2-3 NA NA TRBV9 TGTGCCAGCAGCGACCGGGCCACGGCGGCTCATACGCAGTATTTT CASSDRATAAHTQYF
TRBJ1-6 NA NA TRBV4-1 TGCGCCAGCAGCCAAGTACGGGACCCGATTGGGTCACCCCTCCACTTT CASSQVRDPIGSPLHF
TRBJ2-1 TRBD1 NA TRBV6-5 TGTGCCAGCATGAGGGACAGGGTGTTTGGCAATGAGCAGTTCTTC CASMRDRVFGNEQFF
TRBJ2-1 TRBD2 NA TRBV10-1 TGCGCCGGAGAAAGCCTAGCGGGTCGTTGGCATAATGAGCAGTTCTTC CAGESLAGRWHNEQFF
TRBJ2-6 NA NA TRBV27 TGTGCCAGCAGAGACAGGAACTCTGGGGCCAACGTCCTGACTTTC CASRDRNSGANVLTF